One and the same sample provided the 8 T cell receptor beta chains below, sequenced in a study of cytomegalovirus exposure and HLA in healthy donors. The PCR contained 60 Vbeta and 13 Jbeta primers. The repertoire was sequenced with immunoSEQ multiplex PCR; TCRdb's copy has only in-frame clones and lacks some. This table has some 200,000 clones, approximately 70% appearing once. The sample consisted of PBMCs. The source is a woman aged 30 to 39 in good health and CMV-seronegative.

The rearrangement joins TRBV11-2 to TRBJ2-1; D remains ambiguous. V was trimmed by 3 bases and J by 8 bases, leaving 8 bases between them. The CDR3 covers 12 residues. CDR1 and CDR2 from the germline V gene are SGHAT and FQNNGV. CDR3 protein: CASSFGSYEQFF. CDR3 DNA sequence: TGTGCCAGCAGCTTCGGGTCCTATGAGCAGTTCTTC.

Comments on this clone: The same CDR3 also results from other DNA sequences found in this sample. The chain has TRBV2 and TRBJ2-3; D gene ambiguous. Trimming removed 5 bases at V and 6 bases at J, with 15 bases between. CDR3 length: 14 amino acids. Germline V gene lookup returns CDR1 SNHLY and CDR2 FYNNEI. CDR3 coding DNA: TGTGCCAGCAGTCCCGGAGAGCCTCCGGATACGCAGTATTTT. Translating it yields CASSPGEPPDTQYF.

The rearrangement links TRBV10-1 to TRBJ2-3; the match to TRBD2 covers 8 bases. The CDR3 is made up of 14 amino acids. Germline assignment: CDR1 WNHNN and CDR2 SYGVQD (reference sequence). Unmatched junction bases numbered 9, after V lost 7 bases and J lost 6 bases. The CDR3 spells CASNIGLASDTQYF. In DNA form, the CDR3 reads TGCGCCAGCAACATCGGACTAGCCTCTGATACGCAGTATTTT.

V gene TRBV21-1 combines with J gene TRBJ1-3; the table assigns TRBD1, which was not confirmed against the DNA. TRBV21-1 is marked as a pseudogene. The CDR3 consists of 16 residues. The DNA for the CDR3 is TGTGCCAGCAGCATGATCCCAGGGGTATCGGGAAACACCATATATTTT. Translating gives CASSMIPGVSGNTIYF.

The rearrangement uses TRBV27 and TRBJ2-3, with TRBD2 identical over 10 bases. V was clipped by 6 bases and J by 5 bases; unmatched bases: 8. Germline-derived CDR1 and CDR2 are MNHEY and SMNVEV (reference sequence). The CDR3 has 15 amino acids. The CDR3 is CASSSVAGGRDTQYF. CDR3 DNA sequence: TGTGCCAGCAGCTCTGTAGCGGGGGGTAGAGATACGCAGTATTTT.

This CDR3 reads CASSLGQNTGELFF. For the CDR3, the DNA is TGTGCCAGCAGCTTAGGACAGAACACCGGGGAGCTGTTTTTT. The rearrangement joins TRBV7-2 to TRBJ2-2; D is ambiguous. The CDR3 extends over 14 amino acids. The V gene's germline CDR1 is SGHTA and CDR2 FQGNSA. V was shortened by 1 base and J by 1 base, with 4 bases between the two germline ends.

The rearrangement joins TRBV18 to TRBJ2-2; D call uncertain. The CDR3 totals 17 residues. Per germline, CDR1 KGHSH and CDR2 LQKENI. The ends were cut back, 1 base at V and 1 base at J, with 13 bases in the middle. The CDR3, as DNA: TGTGCCAGCTCACCACTCGGTCTCCAACGGAACACCGGGGAGCTGTTTTTT. As protein: CASSPLGLQRNTGELFF.

V gene TRBV7-8 combines with J gene TRBJ1-6, with TRBD1 matching 7 bases. CDR1 and CDR2 (germline): SGHVS, FQNEAQ. The junction had 9 bases not matched to a gene; V was cut back by 1 base and J by 9 bases. CDR3 length equals 16 residues. CDR3 in DNA: TGTGCCAGCAGCTTAGAGGCGTCAGGGGGTAGTTCACCCCTCCACTTT. It codes for CASSLEASGGSSPLHF.